The 21 T cell receptor beta chains below were found in one sample sequenced in a study of blood T cell repertoires in COVID-19. Using immunoSEQ multiplex PCR, the repertoire was profiled, and TCRdb retains in-frame clones only, with some absent. The sample contains approximately 35,000 clones, around 80% of which appear only once. The sample was peripheral blood. The receptors here all came from a man older than 75 with acute or convalescent COVID-19.

The DNA for the CDR3 is TGTGCCAGCTCACCGCTCAGAATGGGAGTGGAAGAGACCCAGTACTTC. It codes for CASSPLRMGVEETQYF. The V gene is TRBV18, the J gene TRBJ2-5; TRBD2 might be the D (5 bases). CDR3 length equals 16 residues. Trimming took 3 bases from V and 3 from J, leaving 17 bases between them. Germline-derived CDR1 and CDR2 are KGHSH and LQKENI.

The V call is TRBV27, the J call TRBJ1-4; 11 positions match TRBD1. The junction had 12 bases not matched to a gene; V was cut back by 0 bases and J by 0 bases. The CDR3 has 21 residues. Germline V lookup: CDR1 MNHEY, CDR2 SMNVEV (reference sequence). The CDR3 nucleotides read TGTGCCAGCAGTTTATCGTCACCCGGGACAGGGGGATTGCCAACTAATGAAAAACTGTTTTTT. Encoded protein: CASSLSSPGTGGLPTNEKLFF.

This clone was detected ten times or more. The chain recombines TRBV3-1 (or the pseudogene TRBV3-2) with TRBJ1-4; tentatively, D is TRBD1 (5 bases). V was cut by 4 bases and J by 4 bases, with 10 bases left in between. The germline V gene encodes CDR1 LGHDT and CDR2 YNNKEL (reference sequence). The CDR3 covers 14 residues. The CDR3 region has the DNA TGTGCCAGCAGCCCTACAGGAAATAATGAAAAACTGTTTTTT. Residues: CASSPTGNNEKLFF.

This sequence joins TRBV9 and TRBJ2-5; TRBD2 agrees at 12 bases. Germline V lookup: CDR1 SGDLS, CDR2 YYNGEE. The CDR3 contains 17 residues. V dropped 3 bases and J dropped 4; count of bases not matched to a gene: 10. The CDR3 region has the DNA TGTGCCAGCAGCGCTACCCCGACTAGCGGGAGCTCAGAGACCCAGTACTTC. Its protein product is CASSATPTSGSSETQYF.

J is TRBJ2-2 and V is TRBV5-1; 9 positions match TRBD2. Germline assignment: CDR1 SGHRS and CDR2 YFSETQ. This CDR3 comprises 16 residues. With V trimmed by 0 bases and J by 1 base, 1 base remained unmatched. The CDR3 loop reads CASSLELAGNTGELFF. CDR3 sequence (DNA): TGCGCCAGCAGCTTGGAACTAGCGGGGAACACCGGGGAGCTGTTTTTT.

The CDR3 DNA follows: TGTGCCAGCAGTACAGGAAGGAGGGAGAATCAGCCCCAGCATTTT. This gives the protein CASSTGRRENQPQHF. V usage is TRBV27 and J usage is TRBJ1-5, with D perhaps TRBD1 (5 bases). V lost 5 bases and J 4 bases, leaving 15 bases between the germline ends. This CDR3 has 15 residues. CDR1 is MNHEY and CDR2 is SMNVEV in the germline V gene (reference sequence).

This clone was counted at least ten times. The chain is built from TRBV5-4 and TRBJ1-2; a possible D gene is TRBD1 (6 bases). Germline V CDR1 and CDR2: SGHNT, YYREEE (reference sequence). Trimming shortened V by 5 bases and J by 10 bases, and 18 bases separated the two germline ends. The CDR3 totals 13 residues. The CDR3 loop reads CASRPGVGRHYTF. CDR3 bases: TGTGCCAGCAGACCAGGGGTGGGGAGACACTACACCTTC.

Concerning this clone itself: An end of the junction does not agree with germline; a read error may underlie this. This rearrangement joins TRBV27 to TRBJ1-1, with unresolved D. Germline V gene lookup returns CDR1 MNHEY and CDR2 SMNVEV (reference sequence). CDR3 size: 12 residues. CDR3 DNA sequence: TGTGCCAGCAGTTTATCCAACAGTGAAGCTTTCTTT. This codes for CASSLSNSEAFF.

V usage is TRBV4-2 and J usage is TRBJ2-5; TRBD2 matches at 7 bases. Germline lookup yields CDR1 LGHNA and CDR2 YNFKEQ. Trimming took 5 bases from V and 5 from J; bases not matched to a gene: 11. This CDR3 has 15 amino acids. CDR3 residues: CASSGGREGVETQYF. The CDR3 nucleotides are TGTGCCAGCAGCGGGGGGAGGGAGGGCGTCGAGACCCAGTACTTC.

This chain connects TRBV5-5 to TRBJ1-2; TRBD1 is a possible D gene (5 bases). CDR1 and CDR2 (germline): SGHKS, YYEKEE (reference sequence). The CDR3 extends over 14 amino acids. Trimming took 9 bases from V and 3 from J, leaving 18 bases between them. CDR3 nucleotide sequence: TGTGCCACCTCCATCGGGGGAGGAGACTATGGCTACACCTTC. Translating it yields CATSIGGGDYGYTF.

This clone was detected once. V and J are TRBV7-9 and TRBJ2-2, with 11 positions matching TRBD1. The CDR3 runs 17 residues. V was pared by 3 bases and J by 3 bases, with 6 bases of the junction left unmatched. From germline, CDR1 is SEHNR and CDR2 FQNEAQ (reference sequence). Here the CDR3 DNA reads TGTGCCAGCAGCTTGTTCGGACAGGGGGCTGACACCGGGGAGCTGTTTTTT. Protein product: CASSLFGQGADTGELFF.

This clone was observed at least ten times. The chain has TRBV7-9 and TRBJ2-1, with D unresolved. CDR3 length: 13 amino acids. Trimming stripped 8 bases from V and 6 bases from J, with 14 bases between. Germline V lookup: CDR1 SEHNR, CDR2 FQNEAQ (reference sequence). The CDR3 DNA is TGTGCCAGCCTCCCCCCCTCTTTCAATGAGCAGTTCTTC. It codes for CASLPPSFNEQFF.

This clone was picked up a small number of times. This sequence joins TRBV30 and TRBJ1-5; 8 positions match TRBD1. The CDR3 is made up of 15 amino acids. V dropped 1 base and J dropped 4; count of bases not matched to a gene: 6. The germline V gene has CDR1 GTSNPN and CDR2 SVGIG (reference sequence). This CDR3 is CAWSGGQGHNQPQHF. The DNA for the CDR3 is TGTGCCTGGAGTGGCGGACAGGGTCATAATCAGCCCCAGCATTTT.

In its sample, this clone was seen once. The chain carries TRBV12-3 or TRBV12-4 and TRBJ2-7, with D possibly TRBD2 on 6 matching bases. This CDR3 is 13 amino acids long. V lost 4 bases and J 3 bases, leaving 10 bases between the germline ends. As DNA, the CDR3 is TGTGCCAGCAGTTATACTAGCTTCTACGAGCAGTACTTC. Its translation is CASSYTSFYEQYF.

The chain joins TRBV18 to TRBJ1-1, with D uncertain. Trimming took off 8 bases at V and 1 base at J, with 23 bases between the two ends. There are 17 residues in the CDR3. Germline assignment: CDR1 KGHSH and CDR2 LQKENI. CDR3 DNA sequence: TGTGCCAGCGCACTTAAGACCGGGTCTTTGGGGAACACTGAAGCTTTCTTT. It specifies CASALKTGSLGNTEAFF.

The chain is built from TRBV18 and TRBJ1-1, with 8 bases identical to TRBD1. Germline V lookup: CDR1 KGHSH, CDR2 LQKENI. This CDR3 comprises 15 residues. V gave up 3 bases and J gave up 4 bases; unmatched junction bases: 7. The CDR3: CASSPTTGASTEAFF. The CDR3 DNA sequence: TGTGCCAGCTCACCCACGACAGGGGCCTCCACTGAAGCTTTCTTT.

The chain employs TRBV9 and TRBJ1-4; 7 positions match TRBD1. The length of the CDR3 is 15 residues. V shed 4 bases, J shed 8 bases, and the junction held 11 bases outside the gene matches. Germline loops: CDR1 SGDLS, CDR2 YYNGEE. The CDR3 loop is CASSNYGQGGEKLFF. CDR3 bases: TGTGCCAGCAGCAACTACGGCCAGGGGGGAGAAAAACTGTTTTTT.

This clone was detected only a few times. This chain connects TRBV29-1 to TRBJ2-7; D unresolved. This CDR3 region has 13 residues. CDR1 and CDR2 from the germline V gene are SQVTM and ANQGSEA. Deletions cut 5 bases from V and 0 bases from J, with 11 bases between. For the CDR3, the DNA is TGCAGCGTTCGACCCGGGTCCTCCTACGAGCAGTACTTC. This sequence encodes CSVRPGSSYEQYF.

This chain joins TRBV6-6 and TRBJ2-7; 11 nucleotides match TRBD1. The CDR3 is 15 amino acids. Germline V gene data show CDR1 as MNHNY and CDR2 as SVGAGI (reference sequence). V shed 7 bases and J 5 bases; nucleotides not matched to a gene: 10. The CDR3 protein is CASKDSGQGEHEQYF. The CDR3 DNA is TGTGCCAGCAAGGATTCGGGACAGGGGGAGCACGAGCAGTACTTC.

The chain uses TRBV7-2 and TRBJ2-1, with D hard to call. Trimming left V 5 bases short and J 3 bases short, with 11 bases between. This CDR3 has 14 amino acids. Germline V gene data show CDR1 as SGHTA and CDR2 as FQGNSA. CDR3 loop: CASSNVGYYNEQFF. The DNA of the CDR3 is TGTGCCAGCAGCAATGTCGGGTACTACAATGAGCAGTTCTTC.

The gene calls are TRBV29-1 and TRBJ2-5, with 7 bases aligning to TRBD2. Germline assignment: CDR1 SQVTM and CDR2 ANQGSEA. The V segment lost 4 bases and the J segment 5 bases; nucleotides outside the gene matches: 10. CDR3 length: 14 amino acids. As DNA, the CDR3 is TGCAGCGTTGTTCGGGGGGTTGCGCGGGAGACCCAGTACTTC. Translated: CSVVRGVARETQYF.